Sequencing of this T cell receptor beta chain was carried out in a study of brain T cells in children with intractable seizures. Surgery cases with the highest brain T cell transcript signatures were chosen for sequencing. The protocol was immunoSEQ multiplex PCR, while the TCRdb copy is restricted to in-frame clones and leaves out a portion. The repertoire holds about 76,000 clones, approximately 94% seen once, with under 2% in the top ten. Germline assignment: CDR1 MNHEY and CDR2 SMNVEV (reference sequence). Trimming took off 6 bases at V and 2 bases at J, with 17 bases between the two ends. This CDR3 is 16 amino acids long.

V gene TRBV27 combines with J gene TRBJ1-5, with D possibly matching TRBD1 (5 bases). This receptor was taken from a boy in the first two years of life with tuberous sclerosis and intractable seizures. The sample was peripheral blood, taken at surgery. The CDR3 bases are TGTGCCAGCAGGGGTAAAGGGGTCCAACGCAATCAGCCCCAGCATTTT. Amino acid sequence: CASRGKGVQRNQPQHF.